These 23 T cell receptor beta chains were all obtained from the same sample, sequenced in a study of T cell responses to AZD1222 COVID-19 vaccine. Sequenced by immunoSEQ multiplex PCR; TCRdb stores in-frame clones only, minus some. The repertoire holds around 150,000 clones, with approximately 90% as singletons. Sequences were derived from peripheral blood, sampled on day 0 of AZD1222 vaccination. The receptors originated from an adult in good health.

The V and J genes are TRBV2 and TRBJ2-3; tentatively, D is TRBD1 (5 bases). Germline loops: CDR1 SNHLY, CDR2 FYNNEI. The CDR3 runs 14 residues. Between the trimmed V and J ends, which lost 1 base and 6 bases, there was a span of 11 bases. The CDR3 is CASSEGGPLDTQYF. CDR3 coding DNA: TGTGCCAGCAGTGAAGGGGGCCCCTTGGATACGCAGTATTTT.

Only a few counts were recorded for this clone. J is TRBJ2-5 and V is TRBV27; 13 nucleotides match TRBD2. Germline V lookup: CDR1 MNHEY, CDR2 SMNVEV (reference sequence). The CDR3 contains 16 residues. J gave up 4 bases and V 5 bases, and 7 bases lay outside the gene matches. This chain's CDR3 is CASSPTSGRAPETQYF. In DNA form, the CDR3 reads TGTGCCAGCAGTCCAACTAGCGGGAGGGCCCCAGAGACCCAGTACTTC.

This rearrangement joins TRBV5-1 to TRBJ1-3; 10 nucleotides line up with TRBD1. The CDR3 runs 16 residues. Germline values: CDR1 SGHRS, CDR2 YFSETQ. V gave up 4 bases and J gave up 0 bases; unmatched junction bases: 4. The DNA of the CDR3 is TGCGCCAGCAGCATCGGACAGGGGGGCTCTGGAAACACCATATATTTT. It encodes CASSIGQGGSGNTIYF.

This chain uses TRBV7-9 with TRBJ2-2, with 13 bases fitting TRBD2. Unmatched junction bases numbered 18, after V lost 11 bases and J lost 6 bases. This CDR3 is built from 18 residues. Germline-derived CDR1 and CDR2 are SEHNR and FQNEAQ (reference sequence). The DNA of the CDR3 is TGTGCCGGCGACCGGACTAGCGGGAGAAACGGGGGCGCCGGGGAGCTGTTTTTT. This sequence encodes CAGDRTSGRNGGAGELFF. The entire variable domain, with the rest obtained from reference TRBV7-9 and TRBJ2-2, is as follows: DTGVSQNPRHKITKRGQNVTFRCDPISEHNRLYWYRQTLGQGPEFLTYFQNEAQLEKSRLLSDRFSAERPKGSFSTLEIQRTEQGDSAMYLCAGDRTSGRNGGAGELFFGEGSRLTVL.

With regard to this clone: At one boundary the junction diverges from the germline segment, which might be a read error. V is TRBV5-6 and J is TRBJ2-7, with D possibly TRBD2 on 5 matching bases. The germline gives CDR1 SGHDT, CDR2 YYEEEE. The CDR3 consists of 13 residues. This CDR3 reads CASRLGVSYEQYF. Here the CDR3 DNA reads TGTGCCAGCCGCTTGGGAGTTTCCTACGAGCAGTACTTC.

V and J are TRBV30 and TRBJ1-2; D is perhaps TRBD1 (6 bases). The CDR3 runs 13 residues. CDR1 and CDR2 (germline): GTSNPN, SVGIG (reference sequence). Trimming cost V 2 bases and J 5 bases, with 12 bases left between them. This chain's CDR3 is CAWSSGTLYGYTF. In nucleotides, the CDR3 is TGTGCCTGGAGTAGTGGGACATTGTATGGCTACACCTTC.

The rearrangement links TRBV18 to TRBJ2-7; no clear D. V lost 0 bases and J lost 0, with 9 bases in between. From germline, CDR1 is KGHSH and CDR2 LQKENI. This CDR3 is 15 amino acids long. The CDR3 DNA follows: TGTGCCAGCTCACCACCCCAGGCGAGCTCCTACGAGCAGTACTTC. Protein sequence: CASSPPQASSYEQYF. The complete variable domain, with remaining parts taken from reference TRBV18 and TRBJ2-7, reads NAGVMQNPRHLVRRRGQEARLRCSPMKGHSHVYWYRQLPEEGLKFMVYLQKENIIDESGMPKERFSAEFPKEGPSILRIQQVVRGDSAAYFCASSPPQASSYEQYFGPGTRLTVT.

The rearrangement joins TRBV5-1 to TRBJ1-1, with TRBD1 matching 7 bases. Germline trimming cut 4 bases from V and 4 bases from J; bases unmatched to any gene: 13. The CDR3 is made up of 16 amino acids. Germline loops: CDR1 SGHRS, CDR2 YFSETQ. The chain's CDR3 is CASSPSLQQGSTEAFF. The CDR3, as DNA: TGCGCCAGCAGCCCCTCCCTCCAACAGGGGAGCACTGAAGCTTTCTTT.

The chain employs TRBV9 and TRBJ1-2; 8 bases are shared with TRBD1. With 3 bases clipped from V and 8 bases from J, the junction kept 3 bases outside the gene matches. CDR1 and CDR2 from the germline V gene are SGDLS and YYNGEE. CDR3 length: 12 residues. CDR3 loop: CASSGTGSGYTF. CDR3 nucleotide sequence: TGTGCCAGCAGCGGGACAGGGTCGGGCTACACCTTC. The variable domain in full, completed from reference TRBV9 and TRBJ1-2, reads DSGVTQTPKHLITATGQRVTLRCSPRSGDLSVYWYQQSLDQGLQFLIQYYNGEERAKGNILERFSAQQFPDLHSELNLSSLELGDSALYFCASSGTGSGYTFGSGTRLTVV.

Only one count was recorded for this clone. The rearrangement joins TRBV19 to TRBJ2-3; 9 bases are a match to TRBD2. Germline V gives CDR1 LNHDA, CDR2 SQIVND (reference sequence). Losses at the gene ends were 3 bases for V and 8 bases for J; bases not matched to a gene: 9. The CDR3 has 15 amino acids. CDR3 amino acids: CASSIAGGPLFTQYF. The DNA of the CDR3 is TGTGCCAGTAGTATTGCGGGAGGGCCCTTGTTTACGCAGTATTTT.

The rearrangement joins TRBV30 to TRBJ2-2, with 7 bases fitting TRBD2. This CDR3 comprises 16 residues. The V gene's germline CDR1 is GTSNPN and CDR2 SVGIG (reference sequence). Trimming took 0 bases from V and 0 from J; bases not matched to a gene: 4. The CDR3 region has the DNA TGTGCCTGGAGTGTACTGGGGGGGGCGAACACCGGGGAGCTGTTTTTT. Its protein is CAWSVLGGANTGELFF.

The V and J genes are TRBV5-5 and TRBJ2-5; possible D gene TRBD2, 6 bases. Per the germline V gene, CDR1 is SGHKS and CDR2 is YYEKEE (reference sequence). The V gene lost 5 bases and the J gene lost 5 bases, with 16 bases spanning the gap. This CDR3 region has 14 residues. CDR3 residues: CASRVPGVRETQYF. CDR3 nucleotides: TGTGCCAGCAGAGTCCCGGGAGTCCGCGAGACCCAGTACTTC.

The rearrangement links TRBV19 to TRBJ1-1, with 7 bases fitting TRBD1. V gave up 10 bases and J gave up 3 bases; unmatched junction bases: 5. CDR3 length: 12 residues. Germline V gene lookup returns CDR1 LNHDA and CDR2 SQIVND (reference sequence). Here the CDR3 reads CATYRGHTEAFF. Here the CDR3 DNA reads TGTGCCACCTACAGGGGTCACACTGAAGCTTTCTTT.

On this clone: Other nucleotide sequences from this sample produce the same CDR3. V gene TRBV7-2 combines with J gene TRBJ2-3, with 9 bases that match TRBD1. With 6 bases clipped from V and 7 bases from J, the junction kept 14 bases outside the gene matches. Germline V gene lookup returns CDR1 SGHTA and CDR2 FQGNSA. The CDR3 has 16 amino acids. The CDR3 is CASSFRGQGISNTQYF. The CDR3 nucleotides read TGTGCCAGCAGTTTTCGGGGACAGGGAATCTCAAATACGCAGTATTTT.

The chain couples TRBV10-3 to TRBJ1-1, with D unclear. This CDR3 is built from 16 residues. V lost 4 bases to trimming and J lost 1 base, with 16 bases between them. Germline V gene sequence: CDR1 ENHRY, CDR2 SYGVKD. CDR3 residues: CAISGPEVGSNTEAFF. The CDR3 DNA follows: TGTGCCATCAGTGGGCCGGAGGTAGGATCGAACACTGAAGCTTTCTTT.

This rearrangement joins TRBV6-4 to TRBJ1-6; 9 bases align to TRBD1. CDR1 MRHNA and CDR2 SNTAGT come from the germline V gene. The CDR3 totals 16 residues. V shed 5 bases, J shed 5 bases, and the junction held 7 bases outside the gene matches. The CDR3, as DNA: TGTGCCAGCAGTCGGGGGACAGGGAGGAATAATTCACCCCTCCACTTT. Translation gives CASSRGTGRNNSPLHF.

This sequence joins TRBV18 and TRBJ1-2; tentatively, D is TRBD1 (5 bases). With 1 base removed from V and 7 bases from J, the gap between germline ends came to 16 bases. Germline-derived CDR1 and CDR2 are KGHSH and LQKENI. The CDR3 consists of 15 residues. For the CDR3, the DNA is TGTGCCAGCTCACCACAGGGCGGGGGAAGGCCTGGCTACACCTTC. The encoded protein is CASSPQGGGRPGYTF.

In DNA form, the CDR3 reads TGTGCCAGTAGTATCGATTCCCCGACCGGGACAGGTCGATACGAGCAGTACTTC. Residues: CASSIDSPTGTGRYEQYF. The gene calls are TRBV19 and TRBJ2-7; 8 bases fit TRBD1. Per the germline V gene, CDR1 is LNHDA and CDR2 is SQIVND (reference sequence). The CDR3 is 18 amino acids. V was pared by 3 bases and J by 4 bases, with 17 bases of the junction left unmatched.

This sequence joins TRBV6-5 and TRBJ1-4, with D unclear. Deletions cut 2 bases from V and 5 bases from J, with 9 bases between. CDR3 length: 14 residues. Germline V lookup: CDR1 MNHEY, CDR2 SVGAGI. CDR3 residues: CASSYEVSNEKLFF. CDR3 coding DNA: TGTGCCAGCAGTTACGAGGTTTCAAATGAAAAACTGTTTTTT.

The J gene is TRBJ2-3, the V gene TRBV11-2; D is undetermined. This CDR3 comprises 13 residues. The germline V and J ends were trimmed by 0 bases and 7 bases, with 8 bases remaining between them. Germline values: CDR1 SGHAT, CDR2 FQNNGV. CDR3 bases: TGTGCCAGCAGCTTAGAATCTCCTAATACGCAGTATTTT. This codes for CASSLESPNTQYF.

The chain combines TRBV10-3 with TRBJ2-5; TRBD1 agrees at 10 bases. The CDR3 runs to 15 residues. Losses at the gene ends were 6 bases for V and 0 bases for J; bases not matched to a gene: 4. Germline-derived CDR1 and CDR2 are ENHRY and SYGVKD. The CDR3 spells CAISAGQGDQETQYF. The CDR3 nucleotides read TGTGCCATCAGCGCTGGACAGGGGGACCAAGAGACCCAGTACTTC.

The CDR3 region is CASSGTGMNTEAFF. The CDR3 DNA reads as TGTGCCAGCAGTGGGACAGGAATGAACACTGAAGCTTTCTTT. V gene TRBV25-1 combines with J gene TRBJ1-1, with 7 bases that match TRBD1. V was pared by 4 bases and J by 0 bases, with 2 bases of the junction left unmatched. Germline V CDR1 and CDR2: MGHDK, SYGVNS. The CDR3 totals 14 residues. Full variable domain (missing parts from reference TRBV25-1 and TRBJ1-1): EADIYQTPRYLVIGTGKKITLECSQTMGHDKMYWYQQDPGMELHLIHYSYGVNSTEKGDLSSESTVSRIRTEHFPLTLESARPSHTSQYLCASSGTGMNTEAFFGQGTRLTVV.

The chain recombines TRBV4-1 with TRBJ2-7; 7 positions match TRBD1. Germline V gene sequence: CDR1 MGHRA, CDR2 YSYEKL. The CDR3 totals 14 residues. The junction had 6 bases not matched to a gene; V was cut back by 2 bases and J by 5 bases. CDR3 residues: CASSQPDRVHEQYF. DNA of the CDR3: TGCGCCAGCAGCCAACCCGACAGGGTCCACGAGCAGTACTTC.